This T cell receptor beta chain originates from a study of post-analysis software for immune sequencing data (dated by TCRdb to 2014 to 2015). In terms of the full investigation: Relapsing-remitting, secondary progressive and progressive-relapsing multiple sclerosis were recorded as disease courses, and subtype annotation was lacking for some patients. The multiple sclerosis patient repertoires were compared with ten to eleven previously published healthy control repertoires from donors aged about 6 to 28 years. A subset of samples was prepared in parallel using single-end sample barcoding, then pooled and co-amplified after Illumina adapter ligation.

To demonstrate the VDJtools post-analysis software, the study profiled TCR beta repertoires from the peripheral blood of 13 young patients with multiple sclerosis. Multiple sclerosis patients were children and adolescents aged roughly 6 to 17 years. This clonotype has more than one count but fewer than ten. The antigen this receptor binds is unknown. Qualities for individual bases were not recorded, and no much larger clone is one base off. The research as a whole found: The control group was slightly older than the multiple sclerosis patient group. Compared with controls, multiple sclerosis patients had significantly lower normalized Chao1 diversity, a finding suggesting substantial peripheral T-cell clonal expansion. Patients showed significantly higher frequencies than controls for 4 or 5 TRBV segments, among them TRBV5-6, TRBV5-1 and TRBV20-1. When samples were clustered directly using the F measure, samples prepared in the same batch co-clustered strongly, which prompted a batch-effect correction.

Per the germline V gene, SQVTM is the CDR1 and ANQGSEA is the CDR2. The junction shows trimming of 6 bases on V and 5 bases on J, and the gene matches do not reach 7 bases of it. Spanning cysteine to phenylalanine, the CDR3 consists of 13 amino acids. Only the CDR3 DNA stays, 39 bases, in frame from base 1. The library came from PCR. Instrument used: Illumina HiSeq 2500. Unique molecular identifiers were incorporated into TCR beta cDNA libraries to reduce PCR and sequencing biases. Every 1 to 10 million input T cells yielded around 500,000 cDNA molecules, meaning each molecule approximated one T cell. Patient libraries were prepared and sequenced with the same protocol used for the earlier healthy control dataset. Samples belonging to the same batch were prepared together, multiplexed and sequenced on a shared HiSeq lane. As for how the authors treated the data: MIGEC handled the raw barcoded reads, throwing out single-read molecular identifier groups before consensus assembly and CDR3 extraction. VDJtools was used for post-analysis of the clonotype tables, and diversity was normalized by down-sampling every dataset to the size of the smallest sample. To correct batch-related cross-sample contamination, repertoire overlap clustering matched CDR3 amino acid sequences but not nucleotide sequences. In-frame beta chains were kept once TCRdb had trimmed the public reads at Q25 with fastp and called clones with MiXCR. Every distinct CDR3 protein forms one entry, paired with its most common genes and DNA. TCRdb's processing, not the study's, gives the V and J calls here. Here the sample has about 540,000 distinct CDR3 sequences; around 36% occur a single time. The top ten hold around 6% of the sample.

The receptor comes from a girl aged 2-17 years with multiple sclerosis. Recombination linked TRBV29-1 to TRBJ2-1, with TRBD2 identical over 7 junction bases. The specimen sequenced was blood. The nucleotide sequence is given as TGCAGCGTCTGGGACTACCCTAACAATGAGCAGTTCTTC. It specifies CSVWDYPNNEQFF.